This T cell receptor (beta chain) comes out of a study of metastatic and nonmetastatic thyroid tumors. Study context: Where malignant and benign thyroid patients were concerned, repertoires were compared across blood and tumor or nodule tissue. Study results and limitations: Compared with benign nodules, malignant thyroid tumors were reported to have significantly higher TCR beta diversity in both blood and tumor.

Thyroid surgery was performed in patients who had received no treatment beforehand. By its share, this clone is medium-sized (0.01 to 0.1%). Its specificity is unknown. Germline V gene lookup returns CDR1 SGHAT and CDR2 FQNNGV. V shed 5 bases and J 4 bases; nucleotides not matched to a gene: 9. This CDR3 spans 16 amino acids. As originally analysed: To classify distant metastasis in papillary thyroid cancer, a model was built from CDR3 differences across clinicopathological groups. MiXCR re-clonotyped the PCR reads for TCRdb. The V and J calls and clone size come from TCRdb's table, not from the authors' own analysis. The sample contains 33,000 or so clones, approximately 19% of which appear only once.

The specimen sequenced was blood. J is TRBJ2-2 and V is TRBV11-2, with 8 bases fitting TRBD1. The sequence derives from a female donor with papillary thyroid cancer or a benign thyroid nodule (not recorded which). Some clones in this sample may be carry-over from other donors' samples. CDR3 in amino acids: CASSSGQGGLTGELFF. The CDR3 nucleotides are TGTGCCAGCAGCAGCGGACAGGGAGGTCTCACCGGGGAGCTGTTTTTT.